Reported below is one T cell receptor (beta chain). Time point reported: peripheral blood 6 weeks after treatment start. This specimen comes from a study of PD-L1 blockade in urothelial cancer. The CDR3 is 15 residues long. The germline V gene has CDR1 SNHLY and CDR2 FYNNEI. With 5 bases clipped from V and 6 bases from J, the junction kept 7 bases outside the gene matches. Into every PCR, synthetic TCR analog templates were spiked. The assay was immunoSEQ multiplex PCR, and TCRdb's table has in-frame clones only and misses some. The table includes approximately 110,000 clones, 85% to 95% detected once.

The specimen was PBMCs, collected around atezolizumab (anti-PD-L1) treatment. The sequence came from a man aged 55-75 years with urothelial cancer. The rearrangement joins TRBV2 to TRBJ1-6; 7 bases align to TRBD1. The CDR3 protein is CASSSDRVPNSPLHF. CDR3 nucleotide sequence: TGTGCCAGCAGTAGTGACAGGGTTCCTAATTCACCCCTCCACTTT.